The clone carrying this T cell receptor beta chain was seen a handful of times. PCR was performed a second time for about 7 to 11 cycles using a sample-barcoded 5' primer and a J-beta primer mix. In TCRdb, the 5' RACE reads were re-called with MiXCR into one record per CDR3 protein. The sample contains approximately 800,000 distinct CDR3 sequences, approximately 67% of which appear only once. The data derive from a study of blood T cells in healthy people across ages. CDR3 size: 12 residues. From germline, CDR1 is SQVTM and CDR2 ANQGSEA. V dropped 4 bases and J dropped 1 base, with 7 bases sitting between them.

The sequence was obtained from a man aged 25-40 years in good health. The sample comprised blood. The chain combines TRBV29-1 with TRBJ2-5; D gene uncertain. CDR3 region: CSVVVIQETQYF. The CDR3 region has the DNA TGCAGCGTTGTGGTGATCCAAGAGACCCAGTACTTC.